The 10 T cell receptor beta chains in this list originate from one sample, sequenced in a study of blood T cell repertoires in COVID-19. Sequenced by immunoSEQ multiplex PCR; TCRdb stores in-frame clones only, minus some. The sample consists of 200,000 to 300,000 clones, more than 80% of them appearing once. Sequencing was done on a sample of peripheral blood. The receptors come from a woman aged 40 to 55 with acute or convalescent COVID-19.

V and J are TRBV11-2 and TRBJ1-2, with D possibly matching TRBD1 (5 bases). The V end was cut by 4 bases, the J end by 10 bases, with 10 bases between. This CDR3 has 11 residues. The germline V gene encodes CDR1 SGHAT and CDR2 FQNNGV. CDR3 DNA sequence: TGTGCCAGCAGCTCTGGAGGGGACTACACCTTC. Protein product: CASSSGGDYTF.

About this clone: The identical CDR3 is also encoded by other nucleotide sequences in the sample. The V and J genes are TRBV30 and TRBJ1-5; D is undetermined. Germline V gene lookup returns CDR1 GTSNPN and CDR2 SVGIG (reference sequence). The CDR3 runs 13 residues. Trimming took 2 bases from V and 2 from J, leaving 7 bases between them. CDR3 coding DNA: TGTGCCTGGAGTAGGGAGGGCAATCAGCCCCAGCATTTT. Translation: CAWSREGNQPQHF.

The rearrangement links TRBV10-3 to TRBJ2-2, with TRBD1 matching over 10 bases. The CDR3 totals 16 residues. Germline assignment: CDR1 ENHRY and CDR2 SYGVKD. Unmatched junction bases numbered 8, after V lost 7 bases and J lost 3 bases. The CDR3 DNA sequence: TGTGCCATCAATTCCGGACAGGGGGGCGACACCGGGGAGCTGTTTTTT. Translation gives CAINSGQGGDTGELFF.

CDR3 sequence: CASSSGRPDTQYF. The CDR3 DNA is TGTGCCAGCAGCTCGGGAAGGCCAGATACGCAGTATTTT. The chain is built from TRBV12-1 and TRBJ2-3; the table's D call of TRBD2 was not tested on the DNA. TRBV12-1 is a listed pseudogene. The length of the CDR3 is 13 residues.

As DNA, the CDR3 is TGCGCCAGCAGCCAAGATCTGTGGCAGGAAGGCTATGGCTACACCTTC. Translation gives CASSQDLWQEGYGYTF. The chain employs TRBV4-1 and TRBJ1-2; D gene unclear. V was shortened by 0 bases and J by 4 bases, with 15 bases between the two germline ends. CDR1 and CDR2 (germline): MGHRA, YSYEKL. This CDR3 is built from 16 residues.

The chain joins TRBV30 to TRBJ1-1, with TRBD1 matching 9 bases. V shed 0 bases and J 7 bases; nucleotides not matched to a gene: 9. Germline CDR1 reads GTSNPN; CDR2 reads SVGIG (reference sequence). The CDR3 extends over 15 amino acids. The CDR3 here is CAWSVIPGTGLEAFF. In DNA form, the CDR3 reads TGTGCCTGGAGTGTAATTCCCGGGACAGGGCTTGAAGCTTTCTTT.

The chain links TRBV19 to TRBJ1-2; TRBD1 matches 8 bases. The CDR3 runs to 13 residues. V lost 11 bases, J lost 4 bases, and 9 bases stayed unmatched. CDR1 is LNHDA, CDR2 SQIVND, per germline (reference sequence). The CDR3 here is CAVSQGASYGYTF. The CDR3 DNA is TGTGCCGTTAGCCAGGGGGCAAGCTATGGCTACACCTTC.

The chain uses TRBV6-5 and TRBJ1-1; possibly TRBD1 for D (5 bases). Trimming pared 7 bases from V and 4 bases from J, leaving 16 bases between. This CDR3 region has 14 residues. The germline V gene encodes CDR1 MNHEY and CDR2 SVGAGI. The CDR3 spells CASTQSGGGTEAFF. Written as DNA, the CDR3 is TGTGCCAGCACTCAGAGTGGGGGAGGCACTGAAGCTTTCTTT.

This chain uses TRBV9 with TRBJ2-5; perhaps TRBD1 as D (6 bases). The CDR3 spans 12 residues. Germline values: CDR1 SGDLS, CDR2 YYNGEE. V was cut by 5 bases and J by 5 bases, with 10 bases left in between. The DNA for the CDR3 is TGTGCCAGCAGGGGGGCCGGGGAGACCCAGTACTTC. The encoded protein is CASRGAGETQYF.

The genes are TRBV7-2 and TRBJ2-5; the D gene is possibly TRBD2 (6 bases). The CDR3 extends over 15 amino acids. V was trimmed by 4 bases and J by 4 bases, leaving 16 bases between them. Germline assignment: CDR1 SGHTA and CDR2 FQGNSA. The DNA for the CDR3 is TGTGCCAGCAGCTCGCAGGGTCTGCGGGGAGAGACCCAGTACTTC. This codes for CASSSQGLRGETQYF.